Reported below is one T cell receptor (beta chain). The CDR3 totals 13 residues. Looked up from germline, CDR1 is LGHDT and CDR2 is YNNKEL (reference sequence). The V and J ends lost 0 bases and 2 bases respectively, with 3 bases between them. This sample is part of a study of CD8 T cells in Susac syndrome. Roughly 0.45 to 1 ug RNA was reverse transcribed with random hexamers. TCRdb redid the calling of the immunoSEQ multiplex PCR reads with MiXCR, one entry per CDR3 protein. Among about 150,000 distinct CDR3 sequences listed, roughly 95% were seen once. The material sequenced was CD8+ T cells from PBMCs. The V gene is TRBV3-1, the J gene TRBJ2-3, with D hard to call. The clonotype comes from a human donor with multiple sclerosis. The CDR3 sequence: CASSQDATDTQYF. The DNA for the CDR3 is TGTGCCAGCAGCCAAGACGCCACAGATACGCAGTATTTT.